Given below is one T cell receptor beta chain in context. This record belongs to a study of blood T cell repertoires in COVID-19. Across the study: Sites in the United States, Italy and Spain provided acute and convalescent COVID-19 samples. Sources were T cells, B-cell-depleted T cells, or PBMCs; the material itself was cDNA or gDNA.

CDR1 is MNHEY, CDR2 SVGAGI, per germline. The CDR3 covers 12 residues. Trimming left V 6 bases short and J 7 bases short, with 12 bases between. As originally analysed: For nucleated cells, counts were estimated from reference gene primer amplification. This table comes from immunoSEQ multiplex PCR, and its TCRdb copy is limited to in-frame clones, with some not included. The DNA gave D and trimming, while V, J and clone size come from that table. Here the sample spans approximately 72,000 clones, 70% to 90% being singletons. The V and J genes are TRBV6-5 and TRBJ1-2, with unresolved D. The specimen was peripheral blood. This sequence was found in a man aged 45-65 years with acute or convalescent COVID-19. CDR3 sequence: CASSEARGGYTF. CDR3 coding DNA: TGTGCCAGCAGCGAGGCTCGGGGTGGCTACACCTTC.